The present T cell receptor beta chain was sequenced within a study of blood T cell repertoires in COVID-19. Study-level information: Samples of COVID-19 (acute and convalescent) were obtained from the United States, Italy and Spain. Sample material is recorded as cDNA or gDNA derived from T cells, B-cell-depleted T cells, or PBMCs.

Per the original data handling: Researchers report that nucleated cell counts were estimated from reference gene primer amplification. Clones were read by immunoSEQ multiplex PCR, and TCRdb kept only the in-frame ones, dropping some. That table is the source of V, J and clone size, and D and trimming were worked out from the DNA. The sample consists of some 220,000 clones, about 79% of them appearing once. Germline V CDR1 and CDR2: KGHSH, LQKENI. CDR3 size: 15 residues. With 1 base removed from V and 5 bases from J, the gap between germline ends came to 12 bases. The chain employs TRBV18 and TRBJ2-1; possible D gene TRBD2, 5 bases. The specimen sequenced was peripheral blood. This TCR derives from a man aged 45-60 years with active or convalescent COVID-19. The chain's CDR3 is CASSPRSLADNEQFF. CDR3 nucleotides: TGTGCCAGCTCACCACGCTCTCTAGCTGACAATGAGCAGTTCTTC.